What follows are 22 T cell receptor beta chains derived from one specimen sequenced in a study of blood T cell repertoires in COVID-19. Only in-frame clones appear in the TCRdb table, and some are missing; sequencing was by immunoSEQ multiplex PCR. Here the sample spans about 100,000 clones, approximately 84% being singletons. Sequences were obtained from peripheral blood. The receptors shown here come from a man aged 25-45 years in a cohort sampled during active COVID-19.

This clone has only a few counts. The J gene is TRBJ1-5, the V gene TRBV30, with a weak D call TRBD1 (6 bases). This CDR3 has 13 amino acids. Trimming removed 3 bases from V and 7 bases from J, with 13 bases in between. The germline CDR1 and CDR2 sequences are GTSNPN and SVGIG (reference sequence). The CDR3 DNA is TGTGCCTGGAGCAGGGGAGAGGGGCAGCCCCAGCATTTT. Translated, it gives CAWSRGEGQPQHF.

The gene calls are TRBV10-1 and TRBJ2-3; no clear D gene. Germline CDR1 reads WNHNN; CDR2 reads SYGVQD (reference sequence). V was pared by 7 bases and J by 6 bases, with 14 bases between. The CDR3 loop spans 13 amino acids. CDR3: CASTSPPFDTQYF. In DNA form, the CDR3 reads TGCGCCAGCACTAGTCCCCCCTTCGATACGCAGTATTTT.

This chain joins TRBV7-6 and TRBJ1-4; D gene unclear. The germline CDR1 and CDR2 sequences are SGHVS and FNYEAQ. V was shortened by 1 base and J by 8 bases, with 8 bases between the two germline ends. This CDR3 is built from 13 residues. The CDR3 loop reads CASSLGPTEKLFF. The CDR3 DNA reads TGTGCCAGCAGCTTAGGCCCTACCGAAAAACTGTTTTTT. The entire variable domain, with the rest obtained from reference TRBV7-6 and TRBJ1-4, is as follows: GAGVSQSPRYKVTKRGQDVALRCDPISGHVSLYWYRQALGQGPEFLTYFNYEAQQDKSGLPNDRFSAERPEGSISTLTIQRTEQRDSAMYRCASSLGPTEKLFFGSGTQLSVL.

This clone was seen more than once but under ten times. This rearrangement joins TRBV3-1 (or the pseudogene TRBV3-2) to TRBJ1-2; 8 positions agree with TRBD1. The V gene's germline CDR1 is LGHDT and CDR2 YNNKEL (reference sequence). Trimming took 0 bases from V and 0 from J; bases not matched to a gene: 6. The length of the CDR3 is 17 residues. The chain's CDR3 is CASSQDLRQGPNYGYTF. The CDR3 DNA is TGTGCCAGCAGCCAAGATCTTCGACAGGGGCCTAACTATGGCTACACCTTC.

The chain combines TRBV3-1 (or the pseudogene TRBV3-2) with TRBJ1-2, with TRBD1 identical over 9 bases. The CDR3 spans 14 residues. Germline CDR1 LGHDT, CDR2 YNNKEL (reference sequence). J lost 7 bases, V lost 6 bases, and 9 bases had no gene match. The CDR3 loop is CASSRQGEASGYTF. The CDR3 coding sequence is TGTGCCAGCAGTAGACAGGGGGAAGCTAGTGGCTACACCTTC.

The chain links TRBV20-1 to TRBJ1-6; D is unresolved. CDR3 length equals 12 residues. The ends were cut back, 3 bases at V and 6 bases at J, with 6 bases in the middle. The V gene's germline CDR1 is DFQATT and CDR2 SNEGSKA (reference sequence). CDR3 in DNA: TGCAGTGCTAGTTCTAGTAATTCACCCCTCCACTTT. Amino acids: CSASSSNSPLHF.

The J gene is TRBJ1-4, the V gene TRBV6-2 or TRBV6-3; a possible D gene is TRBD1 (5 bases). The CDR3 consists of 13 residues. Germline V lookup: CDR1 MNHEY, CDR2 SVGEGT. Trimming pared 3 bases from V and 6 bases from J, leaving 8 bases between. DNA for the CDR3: TGTGCCAGCAGTTATGGGACTGATGAAAAACTGTTTTTT. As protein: CASSYGTDEKLFF.

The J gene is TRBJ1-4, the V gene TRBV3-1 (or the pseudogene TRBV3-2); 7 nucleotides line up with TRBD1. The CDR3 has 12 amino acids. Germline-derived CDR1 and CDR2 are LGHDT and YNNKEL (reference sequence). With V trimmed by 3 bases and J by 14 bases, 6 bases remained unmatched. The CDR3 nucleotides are TGTGCCAGCAGCCACCGGGACAGAGTCCTGTTTTTT. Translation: CASSHRDRVLFF.

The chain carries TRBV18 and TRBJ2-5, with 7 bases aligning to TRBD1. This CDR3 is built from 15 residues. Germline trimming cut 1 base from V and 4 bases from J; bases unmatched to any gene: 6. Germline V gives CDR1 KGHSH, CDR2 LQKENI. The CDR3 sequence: CASSPQSRGRETQYF. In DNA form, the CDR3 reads TGTGCCAGCTCACCACAGAGTAGGGGGCGAGAGACCCAGTACTTC.

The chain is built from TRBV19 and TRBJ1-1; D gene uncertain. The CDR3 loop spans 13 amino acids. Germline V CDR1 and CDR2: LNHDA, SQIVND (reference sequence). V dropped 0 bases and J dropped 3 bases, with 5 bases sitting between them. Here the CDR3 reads CASSIDRHTEAFF. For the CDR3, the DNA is TGTGCCAGTAGTATAGACAGGCACACTGAAGCTTTCTTT.

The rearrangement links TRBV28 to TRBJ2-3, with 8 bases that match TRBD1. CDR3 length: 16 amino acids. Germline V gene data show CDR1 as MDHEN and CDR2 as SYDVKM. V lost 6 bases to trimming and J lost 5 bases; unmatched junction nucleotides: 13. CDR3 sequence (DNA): TGTGCCAGCAGCCCCCCGGGGACAGGTCCAGGAGATACGCAGTATTTT. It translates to CASSPPGTGPGDTQYF.

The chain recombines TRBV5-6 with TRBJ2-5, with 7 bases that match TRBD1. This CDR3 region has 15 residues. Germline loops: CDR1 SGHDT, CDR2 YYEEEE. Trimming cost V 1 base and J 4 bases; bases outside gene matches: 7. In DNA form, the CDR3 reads TGTGCCAGCAGCTTGATAACAGGGGAAGGAGAGACCCAGTACTTC. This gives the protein CASSLITGEGETQYF.

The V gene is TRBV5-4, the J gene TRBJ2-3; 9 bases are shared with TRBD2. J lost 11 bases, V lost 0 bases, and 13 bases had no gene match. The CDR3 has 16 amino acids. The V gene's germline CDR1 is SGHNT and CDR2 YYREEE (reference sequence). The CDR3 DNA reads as TGTGCCAGCAGCTTGGGAGGAGTAGCGGGGGAAATACGGCAGTATTTT. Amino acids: CASSLGGVAGEIRQYF.

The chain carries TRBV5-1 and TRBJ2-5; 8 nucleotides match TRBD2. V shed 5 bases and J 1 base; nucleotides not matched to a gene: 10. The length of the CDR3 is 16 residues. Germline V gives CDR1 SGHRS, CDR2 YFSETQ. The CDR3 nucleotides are TGCGCCAGCAGTGAGATCGGCGGGGGGCCCCAAGAGACCCAGTACTTC. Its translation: CASSEIGGGPQETQYF.

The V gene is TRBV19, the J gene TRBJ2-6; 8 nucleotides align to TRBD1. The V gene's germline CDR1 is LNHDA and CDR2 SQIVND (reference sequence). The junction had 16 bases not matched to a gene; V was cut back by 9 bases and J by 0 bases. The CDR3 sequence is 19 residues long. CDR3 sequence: CASQPGTGYRGSGANVLTF. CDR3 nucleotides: TGTGCCAGCCAACCCGGGACAGGATATAGAGGCTCTGGGGCCAACGTCCTGACTTTC.

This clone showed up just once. The CDR3 DNA follows: TGTGCCAGCAGCTTAGGCCAGGGGACCGGGGAGCTGTTTTTT. Protein sequence: CASSLGQGTGELFF. This rearrangement joins TRBV11-3 to TRBJ2-2, with D maybe TRBD1 (6 bases). The germline V gene encodes CDR1 SGHNT and CDR2 YENEEA. This CDR3 is built from 14 residues. The V gene lost 1 base and the J gene lost 5 bases, with 8 bases spanning the gap.

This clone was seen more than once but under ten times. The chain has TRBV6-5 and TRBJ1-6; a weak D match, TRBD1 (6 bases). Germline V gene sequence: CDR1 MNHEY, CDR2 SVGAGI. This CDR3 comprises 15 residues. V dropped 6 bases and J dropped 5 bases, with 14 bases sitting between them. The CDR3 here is CASRAQGINNSPLHF. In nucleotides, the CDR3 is TGTGCCAGCAGAGCGCAGGGGATAAATAATTCACCCCTCCACTTT.

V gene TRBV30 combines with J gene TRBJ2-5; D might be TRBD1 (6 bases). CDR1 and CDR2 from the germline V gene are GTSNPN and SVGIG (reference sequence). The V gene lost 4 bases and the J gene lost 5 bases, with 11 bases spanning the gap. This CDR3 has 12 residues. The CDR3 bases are TGTGCCTGGAATGGGGGCGGGGAGACCCAGTACTTC. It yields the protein CAWNGGGETQYF.

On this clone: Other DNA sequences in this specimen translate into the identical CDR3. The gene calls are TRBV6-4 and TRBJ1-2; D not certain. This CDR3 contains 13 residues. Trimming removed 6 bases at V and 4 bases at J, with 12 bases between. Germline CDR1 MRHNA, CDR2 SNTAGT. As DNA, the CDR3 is TGTGCCAGCAGCGCCGACGGAGCCTATGGCTACACCTTC. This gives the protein CASSADGAYGYTF.

The CDR3 DNA is TGCAGCGTTGAACAGGGGAAGTCTGCTGGCTACACCTTC. It specifies CSVEQGKSAGYTF. The chain joins TRBV29-1 to TRBJ1-2, with D perhaps TRBD1 (6 bases). V lost 2 bases and J lost 7, with 14 bases in between. The germline V gene has CDR1 SQVTM and CDR2 ANQGSEA. This CDR3 has 13 residues.

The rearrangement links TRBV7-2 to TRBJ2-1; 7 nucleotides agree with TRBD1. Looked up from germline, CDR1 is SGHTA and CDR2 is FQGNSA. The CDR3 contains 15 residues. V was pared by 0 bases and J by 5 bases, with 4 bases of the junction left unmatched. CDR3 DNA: TGTGCCAGCAGCTTAGCACTGGGACAGAACAATGAGCAGTTCTTC. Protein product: CASSLALGQNNEQFF.

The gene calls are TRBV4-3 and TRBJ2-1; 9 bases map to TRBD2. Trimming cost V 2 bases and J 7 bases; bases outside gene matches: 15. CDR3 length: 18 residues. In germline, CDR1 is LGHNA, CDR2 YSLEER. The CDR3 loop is CASSQNKDRAGGPNEQFF. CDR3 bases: TGCGCCAGCAGCCAAAATAAAGATCGGGCGGGGGGGCCGAATGAGCAGTTCTTC.